This T cell receptor (beta chain) emerged from a study of regulatory T cells in long-lasting Graves disease. Looking at the study overall: The criterion for persistent Graves' disease was over 5 years of antithyroid drugs with positive TSH receptor antibodies.

V was clipped by 6 bases and J by 1 base, with 9 bases between them. This CDR3 has 13 amino acids. Germline loops: CDR1 MDHEN, CDR2 SYDVKM. This clonotype was picked up many times. Its antigen is not identified. Time point noted: persistent/refractory GD, antithyroid drugs over 5 years with positive TRAb. There was RNA extracted from PBMCs, and the TCR library was made from it. General study findings and limits: Relative to new patients (966), persistent patients exhibited greater sharing of public clonotypes (around 2,800). Persistent disease preferred TRBV28, TRBJ1-2 and TRBJ2-5; new disease, TRBV20-1 and TRBJ2-1. Study of thyroid tissue was not done, with only peripheral blood studied.

For TCR beta, libraries came from iRepertoire HTBI primers and Arm-PCR of CDR3 regions. TCRdb recomputed calls from the multiplex PCR reads with MiXCR, one row per CDR3 protein. The sample includes 400,000 or so distinct CDR3 sequences, roughly a quarter of them seen just once. The rearrangement links TRBV28 to TRBJ1-1; possibly TRBD1 for D (5 bases). This sample comprised peripheral blood mononuclear cells (PBMCs), obtained when the disease was refractory, from a patient treated with antithyroid drugs. This TCR came from a female donor with Graves disease. The CDR3 here is CASSSGGNTEAFF. The CDR3 nucleotides read TGTGCCAGCAGCAGCGGGGGGAACACTGAAGCTTTCTTT.